One and the same sample provided the 10 T cell receptor beta chains below, sequenced in a study of CD8 T cells in Susac syndrome. An amount of RNA that ranged from roughly 0.5 to 1 ug was reverse transcribed with random hexamers. TCRdb reprocessed the immunoSEQ multiplex PCR reads via MiXCR and lists one record per CDR3 protein. The sample records approximately 120,000 distinct CDR3 sequences, under 95% being singletons. The sample was CD8+ T cells from PBMCs. Receptors were obtained from a human donor with multiple sclerosis.

The chain employs TRBV28 and TRBJ1-1; weak D call: TRBD1 (5 bases). In germline, CDR1 is MDHEN, CDR2 SYDVKM. Between the trimmed V and J ends, which lost 6 bases and 5 bases, there was a span of 13 bases. The CDR3 totals 13 residues. The CDR3 sequence: CASSTAGETEAFF. Written as DNA, the CDR3 is TGTGCCAGCAGCACTGCGGGGGAAACTGAAGCTTTCTTT.

This chain joins TRBV19 and TRBJ1-1, with D maybe TRBD1 (5 bases). Germline CDR1 reads LNHDA; CDR2 reads SQIVND (reference sequence). CDR3 length: 13 residues. Trimming cost V 3 bases and J 5 bases, with 10 bases left between them. CDR3 loop: CASSMWKGTEAFF. The DNA for the CDR3 is TGTGCCAGTAGTATGTGGAAGGGGACTGAAGCTTTCTTT. Supplemented by reference TRBV19 and TRBJ1-1, the full variable domain reads DGGITQSPKYLFRKEGQNVTLSCEQNLNHDAMYWYRQDPGQGLRLIYYSQIVNDFQKGDIAEGYSVSREKKESFPLTVTSAQKNPTAFYLCASSMWKGTEAFFGQGTRLTVV.

J is TRBJ2-1 and V is TRBV20-1; possible D gene TRBD2, 6 bases. Germline assignment: CDR1 DFQATT and CDR2 SNEGSKA (reference sequence). The CDR3 sequence is 15 residues long. Trimming removed 7 bases from V and 3 bases from J, with 19 bases in between. As DNA, the CDR3 is TGCAGTGTTCCTCTCGGGAGTCTCATCTACAATGAGCAGTTCTTC. Translating gives CSVPLGSLIYNEQFF.

The chain is built from TRBV6-5 and TRBJ1-2, with unresolved D. The germline CDR1 and CDR2 sequences are MNHEY and SVGAGI. V was cut by 0 bases and J by 8 bases, with 10 bases left in between. The CDR3 totals 13 residues. The CDR3 sequence is CASSYSRVGGYTF. In DNA, the CDR3 is TGTGCCAGCAGTTACTCGAGGGTAGGAGGCTACACCTTC.

The chain recombines TRBV4-3 with TRBJ2-1; 10 nucleotides align to TRBD2. The V gene end was trimmed by 0 bases and the J gene end by 2 bases; junction bases not matched to a gene: 4. CDR3 length equals 17 residues. Germline assignment: CDR1 LGHNA and CDR2 YSLEER. The CDR3 protein is CASSQDSSGRAYNEQFF. For the CDR3, the DNA is TGCGCCAGCAGCCAAGATTCCAGCGGGAGGGCCTACAATGAGCAGTTCTTC.

The chain combines TRBV9 with TRBJ2-5; D is unclear. Germline CDR1 SGDLS, CDR2 YYNGEE. The germline V and J ends were trimmed by 0 bases and 0 bases, with 6 bases remaining between them. This CDR3 spans 14 amino acids. The CDR3 DNA sequence: TGTGCCAGCAGCGTAGAAGGTAACCAAGAGACCCAGTACTTC. Translating gives CASSVEGNQETQYF.

The chain is built from TRBV7-3 and TRBJ2-7; TRBD2 is a possible D gene (7 bases). The CDR3 extends over 13 amino acids. Trimming took 2 bases from V and 6 from J, leaving 11 bases between them. Germline assignment: CDR1 SGHTA and CDR2 FQGTGA. CDR3 sequence reads: CASSLGGGGEQYF. For the CDR3, the DNA is TGTGCCAGCAGCTTAGGGGGGGGCGGCGAGCAGTACTTC. The full variable domain, rest sourced from reference TRBV7-3 and TRBJ2-7, is GAGVSQTPSNKVTEKGKYVELRCDPISGHTALYWYRQSLGQGPEFLIYFQGTGAADDSGLPNDRFFAVRPEGSVSTLKIQRTERGDSAVYLCASSLGGGGEQYFGPGTRLTVT.

The rearrangement links TRBV14 to TRBJ1-1; possibly TRBD1 for D (5 bases). V was shortened by 0 bases and J by 8 bases, with 16 bases between the two germline ends. Germline CDR1 is SGHDN and CDR2 is FVKESK. The CDR3 contains 15 residues. The DNA of the CDR3 is TGTGCCAGCAGCCAAGAAACCCTTTCCGGGGGGGAAGCTTTCTTT. As protein: CASSQETLSGGEAFF.

The chain employs TRBV7-8 and TRBJ2-3; D is undetermined. The CDR3 loop spans 14 amino acids. V was cut by 5 bases and J by 6 bases, with 15 bases left in between. Per the germline V gene, CDR1 is SGHVS and CDR2 is FQNEAQ. The CDR3 DNA is TGTGCCAGCAGCGCACCGGCGGCGGCGGATACGCAGTATTTT. This codes for CASSAPAAADTQYF.

The chain combines TRBV28 with TRBJ2-2; D possibly corresponds to TRBD2 (5 bases). The CDR3 runs 14 residues. V was shortened by 8 bases and J by 3 bases, with 13 bases between the two germline ends. Germline loops: CDR1 MDHEN, CDR2 SYDVKM. CDR3 region: CASSIPGDTGELFF. The CDR3 nucleotides read TGTGCCAGCTCAATCCCCGGGGACACCGGGGAGCTGTTTTTT.